This TCR beta chain was documented in a study of T cells in Graves' hyperthyroidism and ophthalmopathy. Study results and caveats: The majority of expanded thyroid clonotypes above 0.001 also appeared in blood.

Using RNA transcripts as the source, TCR beta CDR3 regions were amplified. The primer set for the first-round RT-PCR of the TCR CDR3 was HTBI. One entry per CDR3 protein, called by TCRdb with MiXCR from the multiplex PCR reads. Of almost 500,000 distinct CDR3 sequences listed, around a fifth are singletons. Germline V gene lookup returns CDR1 SGDLS and CDR2 YYNGEE. This CDR3 is 16 amino acids long. Germline trimming cut 0 bases from V and 6 bases from J; bases unmatched to any gene: 7. A note on this clonotype: Its antigen remains unidentified.

The clonotype originates from an older woman with Graves' ophthalmopathy. Material: blood. This chain connects TRBV9 to TRBJ2-1; 9 nucleotides match TRBD2. The CDR3 is CASSVGVLAGANEQFF. CDR3 DNA sequence: TGTGCCAGCAGCGTAGGTGTCTTAGCGGGAGCCAATGAGCAGTTCTTC.